Described below is a single TCR beta chain sequence and its context. Its matching antigen is unknown. These data are taken from a study of CD8 T cells in Susac syndrome. Study results and limitations: The study's TCR sequencing and HLA analysis covered a relatively small number of individuals, and the study acknowledged this.

Trimming stripped 0 bases from V and 0 bases from J, with 11 bases between. Germline values: CDR1 WSHSY, CDR2 SAAADI. CDR3 length: 16 amino acids. Reverse transcription of roughly 0.45 to 1 ug RNA was performed with random hexamers. Across 54 Vbeta and 13 Jbeta, immunoSEQ multiplex PCR amplified TCR beta CDR3. From the immunoSEQ multiplex PCR reads, TCRdb called clonotypes with MiXCR, one entry per CDR3 protein. The profile shows tens of thousands of distinct CDR3 sequences, 85% to 95% of them singletons. Sequenced: CD8+ T cells from PBMCs. The V call is TRBV10-2, the J call TRBJ1-2; D remains ambiguous. This TCR derives from a human donor in good health. For the CDR3, the DNA is TGCGCCAGCAGTGAGTCGAAAGGAGTAGCTAACTATGGCTACACCTTC. This gives the protein CASSESKGVANYGYTF.